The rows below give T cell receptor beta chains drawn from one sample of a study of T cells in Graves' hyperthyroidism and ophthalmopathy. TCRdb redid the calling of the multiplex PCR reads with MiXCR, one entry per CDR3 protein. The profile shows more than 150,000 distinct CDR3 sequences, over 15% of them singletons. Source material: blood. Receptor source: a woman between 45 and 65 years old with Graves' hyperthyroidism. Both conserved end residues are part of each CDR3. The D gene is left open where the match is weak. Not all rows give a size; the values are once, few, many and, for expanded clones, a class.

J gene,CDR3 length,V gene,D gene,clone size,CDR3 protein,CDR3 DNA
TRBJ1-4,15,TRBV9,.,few,CASSVYGHVNEKLSF,TGTGCCAGCAGCGTATACGGACACGTAAATGAAAAACTGTCTTTT
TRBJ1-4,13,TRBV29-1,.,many,CSVGRGYDEKLFF,TGCAGCGTTGGACGGGGCTACGACGAAAAACTGTTTTTT
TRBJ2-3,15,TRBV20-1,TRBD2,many,CSAGNSGGAGDTQYF,TGCAGTGCTGGAAATAGCGGGGGGGCCGGAGATACGCAGTATTTT
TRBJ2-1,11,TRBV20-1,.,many,CSVYRANEQFF,TGCAGTGTCTACAGGGCTAATGAGCAGTTCTTC
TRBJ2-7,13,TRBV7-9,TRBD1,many,CASTGQGAHEQYF,TGTGCCAGCACCGGACAGGGGGCCCACGAGCAGTACTTC
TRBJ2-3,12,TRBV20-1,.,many,CSAGQSTDTQYF,TGCAGTGCAGGACAGAGCACAGATACGCAGTATTTT
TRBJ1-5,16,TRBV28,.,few,CASIPFGFSSNQPQHF,TGTGCCAGCATACCCTTCGGGTTCTCCAGCAATCAGCCCCAGCATTTT
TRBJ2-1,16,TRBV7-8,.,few,CASSLEGLWSYNEQFF,TGTGCCAGCAGCTTAGAGGGGCTATGGTCCTACAATGAGCAGTTCTTC
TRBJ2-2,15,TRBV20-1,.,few,CSARAGVANTGELFF,TGCAGTGCTAGAGCAGGGGTCGCGAACACCGGGGAGCTGTTTTTT
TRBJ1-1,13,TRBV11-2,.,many,CASSLDPRVGAFF,TGTGCCAGCAGCTTAGATCCAAGGGTAGGAGCTTTCTTT
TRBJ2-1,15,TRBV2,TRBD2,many,CASRLLAGGYNEQFF,TGTGCCAGCAGGCTACTAGCGGGGGGATACAATGAGCAGTTCTTC
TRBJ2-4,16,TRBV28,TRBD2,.,CASRVAGSGGGNIQYF,TGTGCCAGCAGAGTCGCGGGTAGCGGGGGGGGAAACATTCAGTACTTC
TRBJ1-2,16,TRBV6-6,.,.,CASSYAGEEDNYGYTF,TGTGCCAGCAGTTACGCCGGAGAGGAGGATAACTATGGCTACACCTTC
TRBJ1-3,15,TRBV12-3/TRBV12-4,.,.,CASSPRTAFGNTIYF,TGTGCCAGCAGTCCCCGGACAGCCTTCGGAAACACCATATATTTT
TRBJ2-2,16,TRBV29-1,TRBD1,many,CSVVPWGTGNTGELFF,TGCAGCGTTGTTCCTTGGGGGACAGGGAACACCGGGGAGCTGTTTTTT
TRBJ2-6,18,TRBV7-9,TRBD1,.,CASSFPGQVISGANVLTF,TGTGCCAGCAGCTTTCCGGGACAGGTGATCTCTGGGGCCAACGTCCTGACTTTC
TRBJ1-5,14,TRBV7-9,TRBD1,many,CASSSETGGQPQHF,TGTGCCAGCAGCTCCGAGACAGGGGGCCAGCCCCAGCATTTT
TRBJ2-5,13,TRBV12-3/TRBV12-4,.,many,CASSLNNKETQYF,TGTGCCAGCAGTTTGAACAATAAAGAGACCCAGTACTTC
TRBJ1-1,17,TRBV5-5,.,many,CASSLRAATLMNTEAFF,TGTGCCAGCAGCTTGAGGGCAGCCACTCTAATGAACACTGAAGCTTTCTTT
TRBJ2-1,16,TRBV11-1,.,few,CASSLRGGALIYEQFF,TGTGCCAGCAGCTTACGAGGGGGGGCCCTGATCTATGAGCAGTTCTTC
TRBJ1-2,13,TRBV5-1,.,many,CASSLEGVYGYTF,TGCGCCAGCAGCTTGGAGGGGGTCTATGGCTACACCTTC
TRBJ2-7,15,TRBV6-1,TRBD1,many,CASSKDRGATYEQYF,TGTGCCAGCAGTAAAGACAGGGGGGCAACCTACGAGCAGTACTTC
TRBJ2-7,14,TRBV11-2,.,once,CASSGFKGSYEQYF,TGTGCCAGCAGCGGTTTTAAAGGTTCCTACGAGCAGTACTTC
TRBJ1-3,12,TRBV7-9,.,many,CASSLAWDTIYF,TGTGCCAGCAGCTTAGCGTGGGACACCATATATTTT
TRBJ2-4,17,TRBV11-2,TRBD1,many,CASSLGQGRQQTYIQYF,TGTGCCAGCAGCTTAGGACAGGGGAGACAACAAACCTACATTCAGTACTTC
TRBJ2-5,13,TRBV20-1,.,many,CSASPTSSRTQYF,TGCAGTGCTAGCCCAACTAGCTCGCGGACCCAGTACTTC
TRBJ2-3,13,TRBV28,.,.,CASSPRTADTQYF,TGTGCCAGCAGTCCGAGGACAGCGGATACGCAGTATTTT
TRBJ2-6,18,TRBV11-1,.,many,CASSVRGKLSSGANVLTF,TGTGCCAGCAGCGTTCGGGGAAAACTGAGCTCTGGGGCCAACGTCCTGACTTTC
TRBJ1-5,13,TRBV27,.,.,CASSLGVNQAQHF,TGTGCCAGCAGTTTGGGCGTTAATCAGGCCCAGCATTTT
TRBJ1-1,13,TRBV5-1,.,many,CASSFVGTTEAFF,TGCGCCAGCAGCTTCGTGGGAACCACTGAAGCTTTCTTT
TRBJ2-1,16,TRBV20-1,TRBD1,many,CSARVPGQGVWNEQFF,TGCAGTGCTAGAGTCCCGGGACAGGGGGTATGGAATGAGCAGTTCTTC
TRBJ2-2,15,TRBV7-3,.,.,CASSLRRENTGELFF,TGTGCCAGCAGCTTAAGGCGAGAGAACACCGGGGAGCTGTTTTTT
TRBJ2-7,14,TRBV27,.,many,CASSWGGTPYEQYF,TGTGCCAGCAGTTGGGGAGGGACACCCTACGAGCAGTACTTC
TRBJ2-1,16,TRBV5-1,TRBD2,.,CASSFLGTSGAREQFF,TGCGCCAGCAGCTTCCTTGGGACTAGCGGGGCTAGAGAGCAGTTCTTC
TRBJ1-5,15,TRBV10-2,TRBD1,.,CASRVAGGSNQPQHF,TGCGCCAGCAGGGTCGCAGGGGGAAGCAATCAGCCCCAGCATTTT
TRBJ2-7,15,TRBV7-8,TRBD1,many,CASSLRTGGSHEQYF,TGTGCCAGCAGCCTCAGGACAGGGGGGTCCCACGAGCAGTACTTC
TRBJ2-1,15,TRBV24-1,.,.,CATSDPGPLSREQFF,TGTGCCACCAGTGACCCGGGACCCCTGTCTCGGGAGCAGTTCTTC
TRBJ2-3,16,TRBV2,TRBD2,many,CASSSLAGGDTDTQYF,TGTGCCAGCAGCTCCCTAGCGGGGGGGGACACAGATACGCAGTATTTT
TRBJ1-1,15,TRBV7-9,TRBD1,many,CASSLATGVNTEAFF,TGTGCCAGCAGCTTAGCGACAGGGGTGAACACTGAAGCTTTCTTT
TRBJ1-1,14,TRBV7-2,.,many,CASSLDSRIKGAFF,TGTGCCAGCAGCTTAGATTCCAGAATAAAGGGAGCTTTCTTT
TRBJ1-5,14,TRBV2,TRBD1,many,CASRMGQVNQPQHF,TGTGCCAGCAGGATGGGACAGGTCAATCAGCCCCAGCATTTT
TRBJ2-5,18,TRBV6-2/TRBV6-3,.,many,CASSGPRPGSGFEETQYF,TGTGCCAGCAGTGGACCCAGACCAGGATCAGGGTTCGAAGAGACCCAGTACTTC